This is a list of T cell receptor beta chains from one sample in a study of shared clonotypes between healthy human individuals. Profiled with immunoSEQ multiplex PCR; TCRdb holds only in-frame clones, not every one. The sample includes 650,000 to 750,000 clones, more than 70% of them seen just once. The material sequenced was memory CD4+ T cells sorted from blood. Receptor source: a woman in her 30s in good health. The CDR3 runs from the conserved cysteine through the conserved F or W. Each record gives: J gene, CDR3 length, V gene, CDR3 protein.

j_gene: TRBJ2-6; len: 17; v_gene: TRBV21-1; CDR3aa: CASSKPGRITGANVLTF
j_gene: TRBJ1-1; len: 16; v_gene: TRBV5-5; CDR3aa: CASSLEYRALNTEAFF
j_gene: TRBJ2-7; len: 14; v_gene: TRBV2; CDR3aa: CASKLDMRVYEQYF
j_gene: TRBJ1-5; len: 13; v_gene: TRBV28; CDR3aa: CASKVVGNQPQHF
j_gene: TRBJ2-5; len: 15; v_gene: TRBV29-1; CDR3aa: CSVALRLTGQETQYF
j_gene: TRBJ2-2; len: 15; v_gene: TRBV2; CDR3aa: CASSEVPANTGELFF
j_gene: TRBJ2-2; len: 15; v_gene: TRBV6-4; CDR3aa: CASSKEQVLTGELFF
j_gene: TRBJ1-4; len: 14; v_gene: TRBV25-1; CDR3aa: CASSEGGSGEKLFF
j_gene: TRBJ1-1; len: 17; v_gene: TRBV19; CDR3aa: CASSILRTGARNTEAFF
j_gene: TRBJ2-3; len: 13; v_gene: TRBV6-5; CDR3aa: CASRGSSTDTQYF
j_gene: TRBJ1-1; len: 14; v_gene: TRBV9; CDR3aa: CASSPTGEAAEAFF
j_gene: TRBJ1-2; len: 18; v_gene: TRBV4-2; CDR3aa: CASSQGLGLEGLSSGYTF
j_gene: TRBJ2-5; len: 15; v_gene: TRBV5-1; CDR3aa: CASSLTGGPQETQYF
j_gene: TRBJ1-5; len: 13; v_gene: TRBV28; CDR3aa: CASSFTRDQPQHF
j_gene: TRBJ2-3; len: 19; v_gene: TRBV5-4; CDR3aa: CASSLALGLAGEVLDTQYF
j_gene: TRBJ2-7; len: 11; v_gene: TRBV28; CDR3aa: CASERGYEQYF
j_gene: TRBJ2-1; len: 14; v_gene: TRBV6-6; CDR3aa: CASSYPGGTNEQFF
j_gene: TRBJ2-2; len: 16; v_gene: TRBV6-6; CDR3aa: CASSNLSPRLTGELFF
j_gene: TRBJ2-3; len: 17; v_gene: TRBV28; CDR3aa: CASSSSRVAGGRDTQYF
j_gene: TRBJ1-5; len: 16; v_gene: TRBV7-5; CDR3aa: CVRSPTGTAYYQPQHF
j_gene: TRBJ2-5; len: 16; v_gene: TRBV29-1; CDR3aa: CSVLTVAGGPSETQYF
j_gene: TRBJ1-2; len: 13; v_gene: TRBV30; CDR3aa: CAWSVHQLSGYTF
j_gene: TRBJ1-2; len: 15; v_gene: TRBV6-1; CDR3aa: CASNSGTGSYYGYTF
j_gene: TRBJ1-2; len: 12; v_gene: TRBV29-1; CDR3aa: CSATRSNYGYTF
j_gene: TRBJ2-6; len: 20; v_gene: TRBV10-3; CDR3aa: CAISEGSPGQGWSGANVLTF
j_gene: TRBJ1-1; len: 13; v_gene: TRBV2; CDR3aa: CASTTGGGTEAFF
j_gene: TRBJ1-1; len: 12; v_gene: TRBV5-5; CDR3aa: CASSSNLGWAFF
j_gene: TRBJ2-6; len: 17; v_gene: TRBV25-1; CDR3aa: CASSARQGVLGANVLTF
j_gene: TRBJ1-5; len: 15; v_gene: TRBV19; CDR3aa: CAASRGSSGFQPQHF
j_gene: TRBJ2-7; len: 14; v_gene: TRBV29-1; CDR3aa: CSVQGLQSSYEQYF
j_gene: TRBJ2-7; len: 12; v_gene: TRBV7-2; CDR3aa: CASSFSSREQYF
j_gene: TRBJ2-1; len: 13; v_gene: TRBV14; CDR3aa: CASRTSAHNEQFF
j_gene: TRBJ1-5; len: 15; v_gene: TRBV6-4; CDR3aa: CARGPRAEDNQPQHF
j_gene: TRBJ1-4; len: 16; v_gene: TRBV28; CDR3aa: CASSLDFPLSNEKLFF
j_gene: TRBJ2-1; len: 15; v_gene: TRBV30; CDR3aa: CAWSAGTSAYNEQFF
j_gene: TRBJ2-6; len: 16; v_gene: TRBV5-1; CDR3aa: CASRGTGGSGANVLTF
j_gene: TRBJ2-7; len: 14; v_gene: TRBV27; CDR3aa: CASRVGQGYLEQYF
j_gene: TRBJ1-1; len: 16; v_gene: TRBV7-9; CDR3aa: CASSLDEGQGRAEAFF
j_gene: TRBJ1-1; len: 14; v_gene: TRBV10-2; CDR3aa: CASRGAGGETEAFF
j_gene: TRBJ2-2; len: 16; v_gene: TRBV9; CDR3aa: CASSVEAGEVTGELFF
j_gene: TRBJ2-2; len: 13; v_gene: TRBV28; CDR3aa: CASSRQILRELFF
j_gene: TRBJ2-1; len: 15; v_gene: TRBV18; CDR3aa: CASSPRGASVDEQFF